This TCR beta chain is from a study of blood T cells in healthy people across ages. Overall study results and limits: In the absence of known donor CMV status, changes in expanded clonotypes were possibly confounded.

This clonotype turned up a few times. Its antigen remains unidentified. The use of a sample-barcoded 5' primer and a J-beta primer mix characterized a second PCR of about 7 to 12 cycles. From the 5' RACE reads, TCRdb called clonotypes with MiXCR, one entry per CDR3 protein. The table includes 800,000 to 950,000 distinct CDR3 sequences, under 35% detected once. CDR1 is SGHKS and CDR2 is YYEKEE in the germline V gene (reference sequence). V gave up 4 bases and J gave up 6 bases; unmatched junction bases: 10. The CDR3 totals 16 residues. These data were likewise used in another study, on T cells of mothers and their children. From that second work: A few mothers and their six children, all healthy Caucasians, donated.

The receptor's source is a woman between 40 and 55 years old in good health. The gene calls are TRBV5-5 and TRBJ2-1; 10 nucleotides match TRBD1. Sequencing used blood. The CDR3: CASSGTGTGVPNEQFF. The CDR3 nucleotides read TGTGCCAGCAGCGGTACCGGGACAGGGGTCCCCAATGAGCAGTTCTTC. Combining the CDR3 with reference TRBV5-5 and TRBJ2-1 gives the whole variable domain DAGVTQSPTHLIKTRGQQVTLRCSPISGHKSVSWYQQVLGQGPQFIFQYYEKEERGRGNFPDRFSARQFPNYSSELNVNALLLGDSALYLCASSGTGTGVPNEQFFGPGTRLTVL.